Sequencing of this T cell receptor (beta chain) was carried out in a study of cytomegalovirus exposure and HLA in healthy donors. Findings of the study overall: TCR beta chain V- and J-gene trimming was linked, in a later analysis, to a missense variant in DCLRE1C. Available immune exposure information was restricted to CMV serostatus only.

On this clone itself: The antigen remains unidentified.

In the PCR, 60 Vbeta and 13 Jbeta primers were used. The protocol was immunoSEQ multiplex PCR, while the TCRdb copy is restricted to in-frame clones and leaves out a portion. The sample carries some 120,000 clones, approximately 17% recorded once. Trimming pared 2 bases from V and 5 bases from J, leaving 6 bases between. CDR1 and CDR2 (germline): LNHNV, YYDKDF (reference sequence). The CDR3 extends over 12 amino acids. The chain links TRBV15 to TRBJ2-5; no firm D call. This TCR was sampled from a female donor in good health and CMV-seropositive. Material: PBMCs. The chain's CDR3 is CATSRLRETQYF. In nucleotides, the CDR3 is TGTGCCACCAGCAGACTTCGGGAGACCCAGTACTTC.